This passage covers 19 T cell receptor beta chains from one sample sequenced in a study of blood T cell repertoires in COVID-19 (dated by TCRdb to the early 2020s). Library prep was done by the immunoSEQ multiplex PCR assay. TCRdb carries this immuneACCESS record with in-frame sequences only. Its versions omit some clonotypes, under half of them owing to an unresolved V gene in the studies checked, with the rest unexplained. This sample comprises a few hundred thousand clones, less than 95% of them detected only once. 0.55% to 0.75% of the sample comes from the top ten. The sample taken for sequencing was PBMCs or T cells enriched from blood (not recorded which). The receptors were sampled from a man between 18 and 35 years old who had recovered from COVID-19.

J is TRBJ1-5 and V is TRBV5-1; 8 nucleotides agree with TRBD1. The CDR3 covers 15 residues. V shed 1 base and J 6 bases; nucleotides not matched to a gene: 6. Germline V gene sequence: CDR1 SGHRS, CDR2 YFSETQ. The CDR3 region is CASSLTGGQGQPQHF. CDR3 DNA sequence: TGCGCCAGCAGCTTGACAGGGGGACAAGGTCAGCCCCAGCATTTT.

This chain uses TRBV7-3 with TRBJ2-2; D is perhaps TRBD2 (6 bases). The V end lost 1 base, the J end lost 6 bases, and 21 bases lay between the germline ends. The CDR3 runs to 18 residues. From germline, CDR1 is SGHTA and CDR2 FQGTGA. In DNA, the CDR3 is TGTGCCAGCAGCTTAAGCCCCACTAGCCAGCCCCGCGCCGGGGAGCTGTTTTTT. Its protein is CASSLSPTSQPRAGELFF.

CDR3 nucleotides: TGCGCCAGCAGCCCCGGACAGGGGGGGGACACTGAAGCTTTCTTT. Translation gives CASSPGQGGDTEAFF. The rearrangement joins TRBV5-1 to TRBJ1-1; 10 bases line up with TRBD1. After removal of 4 bases from V and 3 bases from J, the junction contained 6 bases not matched to a gene. Germline V gene lookup returns CDR1 SGHRS and CDR2 YFSETQ. The CDR3 contains 15 residues.

The chain uses TRBV19 and TRBJ2-3; 10 nucleotides agree with TRBD1. The trim removed 7 bases at V and 5 bases at J, leaving 6 bases unmatched. Germline loops: CDR1 LNHDA, CDR2 SQIVND (reference sequence). The CDR3 is 14 amino acids. CDR3: CASKRQGAEDTQYF. CDR3 in DNA: TGTGCCAGTAAAAGACAGGGGGCGGAAGATACGCAGTATTTT.

The chain recombines TRBV7-8 with TRBJ2-1; 7 bases fit TRBD2. J gave up 9 bases and V 4 bases, and 6 bases lay outside the gene matches. The CDR3 runs to 13 residues. CDR1 is SGHVS, CDR2 FQNEAQ, per germline. The CDR3 DNA reads as TGTGCCAGCAGCTCGGGACTATTGACTGAGCAGTTCTTC. This translates into CASSSGLLTEQFF.

The rearrangement links TRBV4-1 to TRBJ1-5; D not resolved. V lost 4 bases and J lost 1, with 11 bases in between. The CDR3 has 15 amino acids. The germline V gene has CDR1 MGHRA and CDR2 YSYEKL. CDR3: CASSPWTGSNQPQHF. The CDR3 DNA follows: TGCGCCAGCAGCCCCTGGACGGGAAGCAATCAGCCCCAGCATTTT.

In its sample, this clone was seen a few times. The chain uses TRBV25-1 and TRBJ2-1; perhaps TRBD2 as D (5 bases). The germline V and J ends were trimmed by 10 bases and 5 bases, with 9 bases remaining between them. Germline V gives CDR1 MGHDK, CDR2 SYGVNS. CDR3 length: 11 residues. The CDR3 loop is CATARDNEQFF. Here the CDR3 DNA reads TGTGCCACCGCGAGGGACAATGAGCAGTTCTTC.

The chain employs TRBV12-3 or TRBV12-4 and TRBJ1-6; the D gene is possibly TRBD1 (5 bases). This CDR3 region has 13 residues. Trimming took off 1 base at V and 7 bases at J, with 5 bases between the two ends. The CDR3 reads CASSLGTNSPLHF. The CDR3 coding sequence is TGTGCCAGCAGTTTAGGGACAAATTCACCCCTCCACTTT.

J is TRBJ1-1 and V is TRBV5-1, with D unresolved. This CDR3 has 15 residues. Germline-derived CDR1 and CDR2 are SGHRS and YFSETQ. The V and J ends lost 6 bases and 0 bases respectively, with 15 bases between them. CDR3 residues: CASTPNSQMNTEAFF. CDR3 DNA sequence: TGCGCCAGCACCCCTAACAGCCAAATGAACACTGAAGCTTTCTTT.

J is TRBJ1-1 and V is TRBV24-1, with 7 bases identical to TRBD1. This CDR3 contains 13 residues. V lost 10 bases to trimming and J lost 0 bases; unmatched junction nucleotides: 4. The V gene's germline CDR1 is KGHDR and CDR2 SFDVKD. The CDR3 DNA reads as TGTGCCACACGGGACAGCATGAACACTGAAGCTTTCTTT. The encoded protein is CATRDSMNTEAFF.

The chain couples TRBV5-1 to TRBJ2-3; D perhaps matches TRBD1 (6 bases). Deletions cut 6 bases from V and 0 bases from J, with 17 bases between. From germline, CDR1 is SGHRS and CDR2 YFSETQ. This CDR3 region has 16 residues. The CDR3 is CASNIGTPTSTDTQYF. CDR3 in DNA: TGCGCCAGCAACATCGGGACACCCACTAGCACAGATACGCAGTATTTT.

The chain uses TRBV4-1 and TRBJ2-1; 12 nucleotides match TRBD2. V shed 6 bases, J shed 8 bases, and the junction held 5 bases outside the gene matches. CDR1 and CDR2 from the germline V gene are MGHRA and YSYEKL. The CDR3 runs 14 residues. In DNA form, the CDR3 reads TGCGCCAGCAGACGACTAGCGGGGGTTCATGAGCAGTTCTTC. Its translation is CASRRLAGVHEQFF.

The chain combines TRBV28 with TRBJ2-1, with D perhaps TRBD2 (6 bases). Trimming removed 7 bases at V and 1 base at J, with 8 bases between. This CDR3 has 13 residues. The germline V gene has CDR1 MDHEN and CDR2 SYDVKM. Here the CDR3 DNA reads TGTGCCAGCATTGGGAGGTCCTACAATGAGCAGTTCTTC. Encoded protein: CASIGRSYNEQFF.

The chain joins TRBV19 to TRBJ2-1; 11 nucleotides align to TRBD2. Germline V gene data show CDR1 as LNHDA and CDR2 as SQIVND (reference sequence). CDR3 length: 17 residues. V shed 5 bases, J shed 4 bases, and the junction held 10 bases outside the gene matches. The CDR3: CASSPLAGGPLYNEQFF. The CDR3 nucleotides are TGTGCCAGTAGTCCCTTAGCGGGAGGGCCCTTATACAATGAGCAGTTCTTC.

J is TRBJ2-5 and V is TRBV14; 10 positions match TRBD2. The junction had 8 bases not matched to a gene; V was cut back by 0 bases and J by 4 bases. The CDR3 is 17 amino acids. Germline V gives CDR1 SGHDN, CDR2 FVKESK. CDR3 DNA sequence: TGTGCCAGCAGCCAAGAACTCCTAGCGGGAGTCTCAGAGACCCAGTACTTC. This gives the protein CASSQELLAGVSETQYF.

The chain employs TRBV4-1 and TRBJ1-5; tentative D call: TRBD1 (6 bases). This CDR3 has 17 residues. Germline lookup yields CDR1 MGHRA and CDR2 YSYEKL. V was pared by 2 bases and J by 3 bases, with 17 bases between. CDR3 bases: TGCGCCAGCAGCCAATACGGTACAGGGCTTGTCAATCAGCCCCAGCATTTT. Translation: CASSQYGTGLVNQPQHF.

J is TRBJ2-3 and V is TRBV14; D remains unclear. CDR3 size: 14 residues. Trimming removed 4 bases at V and 2 bases at J, with 10 bases between. Germline assignment: CDR1 SGHDN and CDR2 FVKESK. CDR3 amino acids: CASSRRLTTDTQYF. The CDR3 nucleotides are TGTGCCAGCAGCCGAAGACTCACCACAGATACGCAGTATTTT.

CDR3 coding DNA: TGTGCCACCAGTGAGGTGGGACTAGCGGGAGAGTCTGGAGAGACCCAGTACTTC. Translation gives CATSEVGLAGESGETQYF. The chain employs TRBV24-1 and TRBJ2-5; TRBD2 agrees at 14 bases. CDR3 length equals 18 residues. Germline lookup yields CDR1 KGHDR and CDR2 SFDVKD. V was clipped by 4 bases and J by 4 bases; unmatched bases: 10.

This chain links TRBV18 with TRBJ2-2, with 7 bases matching TRBD1. The trim removed 1 base at V and 3 bases at J, leaving 8 bases unmatched. The CDR3 runs 17 residues. From germline, CDR1 is KGHSH and CDR2 LQKENI. The CDR3 DNA sequence: TGTGCCAGCTCACCACGCGTAGGGGGCGAGGACACCGGGGAGCTGTTTTTT. This gives the protein CASSPRVGGEDTGELFF.